These 32 T cell receptor beta chains were sequenced from one sample in a study of cytomegalovirus exposure and HLA in healthy donors. The PCR was carried out with 60 Vbeta primers and 13 Jbeta primers. TCRdb's copy holds only in-frame clones and misses some; the assay was immunoSEQ multiplex PCR. The repertoire has about 180,000 clones, 77% of them found once; the top ten carry about 1.5%. Sequencing used PBMCs. These receptors were taken from a man aged 18 to 35 in good health and CMV-seronegative.

For the CDR3, the DNA is TGTGCCAGCAGCTTAGGGGGGACAGGGTCCGGCTACACCTTC. Its translation is CASSLGGTGSGYTF. The rearrangement uses TRBV7-9 and TRBJ1-2, with TRBD1 matching 9 bases. This CDR3 has 14 amino acids. Trimming cost V 1 base and J 8 bases; bases outside gene matches: 5. CDR1 is SEHNR, CDR2 FQNEAQ, per germline (reference sequence).

The J gene is TRBJ2-1, the V gene TRBV7-2; 9 nucleotides line up with TRBD2. CDR1 and CDR2 (germline): SGHTA, FQGNSA. There are 17 residues in the CDR3. Losses at the gene ends were 4 bases for V and 2 bases for J; bases not matched to a gene: 9. This CDR3 reads CASSSASGKHPYNEQFF. As DNA, the CDR3 is TGTGCCAGCAGCTCGGCTAGCGGGAAACACCCCTACAATGAGCAGTTCTTC.

CDR3 residues: CATSRTGGEETQYF. The CDR3 nucleotides are TGTGCCACCAGCCGGACAGGGGGAGAAGAGACCCAGTACTTC. V and J are TRBV15 and TRBJ2-5, with 10 bases identical to TRBD1. Germline CDR1 and CDR2: LNHNV and YYDKDF (reference sequence). The trim removed 5 bases at V and 3 bases at J, leaving 3 bases unmatched. The CDR3 contains 14 residues.

J is TRBJ2-3 and V is TRBV18; 8 bases fit TRBD2. V was pared by 5 bases and J by 2 bases, with 9 bases of the junction left unmatched. This CDR3 comprises 16 residues. Germline CDR1 and CDR2: KGHSH and LQKENI. The CDR3 spells CASSSSAGGSTDTQYF. In DNA, the CDR3 is TGTGCCAGCTCATCCTCTGCGGGGGGCTCCACAGATACGCAGTATTTT. The full variable domain, in which reference TRBV18 and TRBJ2-3 provide the parts outside the CDR3, is NAGVMQNPRHLVRRRGQEARLRCSPMKGHSHVYWYRQLPEEGLKFMVYLQKENIIDESGMPKERFSAEFPKEGPSILRIQQVVRGDSAAYFCASSSSAGGSTDTQYFGPGTRLTVL.

There are a few counts of this clone. This chain links TRBV6-5 with TRBJ1-4, with 11 positions matching TRBD1. The CDR3 sequence is 14 residues long. V shed 8 bases and J 7 bases; nucleotides not matched to a gene: 6. Per germline, CDR1 MNHEY and CDR2 SVGAGI. CDR3 loop: CASGKDRGREKLFF. The CDR3 DNA follows: TGTGCCAGCGGCAAGGACAGGGGGCGTGAAAAACTGTTTTTT.

This chain joins TRBV25-1 and TRBJ1-2, with D unclear. Germline values: CDR1 MGHDK, CDR2 SYGVNS. CDR3 size: 15 residues. Trimming left V 3 bases short and J 6 bases short, with 17 bases between. The CDR3 nucleotides are TGTGCCAGCAGTGACTCCCCCATGGCGACTCATGGCTACACCTTC. Amino acid sequence: CASSDSPMATHGYTF.

The chain joins TRBV5-1 to TRBJ2-3, with TRBD2 identical over 16 bases. The V gene's germline CDR1 is SGHRS and CDR2 YFSETQ. V shed 4 bases and J 4 bases; nucleotides not matched to a gene: 9. This CDR3 contains 18 residues. The DNA for the CDR3 is TGCGCCAGCAGCGCGGGACTAGCGGGGGGGCCTCAGCCAGATACGCAGTATTTT. It translates to CASSAGLAGGPQPDTQYF.

The CDR3 DNA follows: TGTGCCAGCAGTTATACGACGGGGGCAGATACGCAGTATTTT. This translates into CASSYTTGADTQYF. The chain employs TRBV5-6 and TRBJ2-3; perhaps TRBD2 as D (6 bases). Germline CDR1 SGHDT, CDR2 YYEEEE. Trimming shortened V by 5 bases and J by 4 bases, and 14 bases separated the two germline ends. The CDR3 covers 14 residues.

This chain uses TRBV7-2 with TRBJ2-6; D perhaps matches TRBD1 (6 bases). The germline V and J ends were trimmed by 3 bases and 1 base, with 16 bases remaining between them. Germline assignment: CDR1 SGHTA and CDR2 FQGNSA. The CDR3 runs to 18 residues. The CDR3 sequence: CASSFYRVSLSGANVLTF. DNA of the CDR3: TGTGCCAGCAGCTTCTACAGGGTGTCCTTGTCTGGGGCCAACGTCCTGACTTTC.

The chain carries TRBV6-1 and TRBJ2-7; TRBD2 agrees at 12 bases. The CDR3 spans 14 residues. Trimming removed 10 bases from V and 4 bases from J; junction bases left unmatched: 8. CDR1 is MNHNS, CDR2 SASEGT, per germline. The CDR3 DNA follows: TGTGCCACCTCGCGACTAGCGGGAGTTTACGAGCAGTACTTC. It translates to CATSRLAGVYEQYF.

This clone was counted between two and nine times. This rearrangement joins TRBV25-1 to TRBJ2-5; TRBD2 matches 8 bases. From germline, CDR1 is MGHDK and CDR2 SYGVNS. With 4 bases clipped from V and 10 bases from J, the junction kept 2 bases outside the gene matches. The CDR3 spans 11 residues. CDR3 sequence: CASSAGRDQYF. As DNA, the CDR3 is TGTGCCAGCAGTGCCGGGAGGGACCAGTACTTC.

In nucleotides, the CDR3 is TGTGCCAGCAGCTTGGGTGGGGACGGACAGGGCTCTGAAGCTTTCTTT. This gives the protein CASSLGGDGQGSEAFF. The gene calls are TRBV5-4 and TRBJ1-1, with 8 bases identical to TRBD1. Trimming at V came to 0 bases and at J to 6 bases, leaving 10 bases not matched to a gene. The CDR3 is made up of 16 amino acids. Per the germline V gene, CDR1 is SGHNT and CDR2 is YYREEE (reference sequence).

The genes are TRBV6-1 and TRBJ2-7, with TRBD2 matching over 13 bases. The V and J ends lost 5 bases and 3 bases, in that order; junction bases with no gene match: 4. The germline V gene encodes CDR1 MNHNS and CDR2 SASEGT. This CDR3 is built from 15 residues. The CDR3: CASSLTSGGVYEQYF. The CDR3 DNA reads TGTGCCAGCAGTTTAACTAGCGGGGGGGTCTACGAGCAGTACTTC.

The chain recombines TRBV7-2 with TRBJ2-7; TRBD1 agrees at 9 bases. The CDR3 is made up of 14 amino acids. CDR1 is SGHTA, CDR2 FQGNSA, per germline. The V segment lost 6 bases and the J segment 6 bases; nucleotides outside the gene matches: 9. The CDR3 protein is CASSSGTGLGEQYF. CDR3 in DNA: TGTGCCAGCAGTTCCGGGACAGGGTTAGGCGAGCAGTACTTC.

The V and J genes are TRBV11-1 and TRBJ2-3; 13 bases fit TRBD2. V lost 2 bases to trimming and J lost 4 bases; unmatched junction nucleotides: 6. There are 17 residues in the CDR3. Germline CDR1 reads SGHAT; CDR2 reads FQDESV (reference sequence). CDR3 bases: TGTGCCAGCAGCTTAAGGACTAGCGGGAGTAGTGCAGATACGCAGTATTTT. Protein sequence: CASSLRTSGSSADTQYF.

This clone was observed once. CDR3 coding DNA: TGTGTGGGCCAGCAGCTTAGGGGCTCAGGAAAAGAGACCCAGTACTTC. It specifies CVGQQLRGSGKETQYF. The V call is TRBV7-3, the J call TRBJ2-5; weak D call: TRBD1 (5 bases). CDR3 size: 16 residues. Germline lookup yields CDR1 SGHTA and CDR2 FQGTGA.

This sequence joins TRBV7-3 and TRBJ2-7; the D gene is possibly TRBD1 (6 bases). The germline V gene has CDR1 SGHTA and CDR2 FQGTGA. The V gene lost 1 base and the J gene lost 5 bases, with 12 bases spanning the gap. The CDR3 consists of 14 residues. In DNA form, the CDR3 reads TGTGCCAGCAGCTTAATGGCGAACAGGGACGAGCAGTACTTC. Translated, it gives CASSLMANRDEQYF.

This clone was seen a handful of times. One junction end disagrees with the germline gene, perhaps due to a read error. V and J are TRBV20-1 and TRBJ1-1; D is unclear. CDR3 size: 10 residues. Germline CDR1 and CDR2: DFQATT and SNEGSKA (reference sequence). This CDR3 reads CSSSRSVAFF. DNA of the CDR3: TGCAGTTCTAGCCGGAGTGTAGCTTTCTTT.

The genes are TRBV18 and TRBJ2-3; the match to TRBD2 covers 14 bases. Per germline, CDR1 KGHSH and CDR2 LQKENI. Trimming removed 6 bases from V and 3 bases from J; junction bases left unmatched: 5. The CDR3 has 16 residues. In DNA, the CDR3 is TGTGCCAGCTCGGGACTAGCGGGAGTAGGTACAGATACGCAGTATTTT. Residues: CASSGLAGVGTDTQYF.

This clone showed up just once. The chain couples TRBV13 to TRBJ2-7; possibly TRBD1 for D (7 bases). CDR1 is PRHDT and CDR2 is FYEKMQ in the germline V gene (reference sequence). V dropped 5 bases and J dropped 4 bases, with 27 bases sitting between them. The CDR3 length is 18 residues. CDR3 DNA: TGTGCCAGCAGCCCCCCCCTAGCTGGGCGGGACAGACGTTACGAGCAGTACTTC. Translated: CASSPPLAGRDRRYEQYF.

In the case of this clone: The junction does not match germline at one end; this may be a read error. This chain joins TRBV11-3 and TRBJ2-7; 9 nucleotides align to TRBD2. The germline V gene encodes CDR1 SGHNT and CDR2 YENEEA. The CDR3 length is 19 residues. The CDR3 protein is CAGSSTSRAAGGRSYEQYF. DNA for the CDR3: TGTGCCGGCAGCTCGACTTCGAGGGCAGCGGGAGGTAGGTCCTACGAGCAGTACTTC.

In the case of this clone: Different DNA sequences within this sample yield the same CDR3. The J gene is TRBJ1-5, the V gene TRBV2; 7 bases match TRBD1. V was clipped by 6 bases and J by 3 bases; unmatched bases: 5. The length of the CDR3 is 14 residues. Germline assignment: CDR1 SNHLY and CDR2 FYNNEI. As DNA, the CDR3 is TGTGCCAGCAGCCGACAGGGTATCAATCAGCCCCAGCATTTT. Its translation: CASSRQGINQPQHF.

J is TRBJ2-7 and V is TRBV27; TRBD2 might be the D (6 bases). The CDR3 sequence is 11 residues long. V lost 6 bases and J lost 7, with 10 bases in between. Germline V CDR1 and CDR2: MNHEY, SMNVEV (reference sequence). CDR3 region: CASRAAGEQYF. The CDR3, as DNA: TGTGCCAGCAGGGCGGCGGGGGAGCAGTACTTC.

The V gene is TRBV6-6, the J gene TRBJ1-5; D is uncertain. V shed 0 bases and J shed 1 base, with 10 bases lying between them. Germline V gives CDR1 MNHNY, CDR2 SVGAGI (reference sequence). CDR3 length equals 16 residues. The CDR3 DNA reads TGTGCCAGCAGTTACTCGAACAGTGCCAGCAATCAGCCCCAGCATTTT. Amino acids: CASSYSNSASNQPQHF.

On this clone itself: The same CDR3 is also encoded by other DNA sequences in this sample. This chain uses TRBV5-6 with TRBJ1-1; the D gene is possibly TRBD1 (5 bases). The V end was cut by 2 bases, the J end by 3 bases, with 8 bases between. CDR3 length: 13 amino acids. The germline gives CDR1 SGHDT, CDR2 YYEEEE. As DNA, the CDR3 is TGTGCCAGCAGCTTAGACAGAGACACTGAAGCTTTCTTT. Translating it yields CASSLDRDTEAFF.

This clone was counted between two and nine times. The CDR3 DNA sequence: TGTGCCAGTAGGGACAACGTGAACACTGAAGCTTTCTTT. As protein: CASRDNVNTEAFF. This chain uses TRBV19 with TRBJ1-1, with D perhaps matching TRBD1 (5 bases). The CDR3 is 13 amino acids. V shed 6 bases and J shed 0 bases, with 8 bases lying between them. Germline V gene sequence: CDR1 LNHDA, CDR2 SQIVND (reference sequence).

The chain employs TRBV5-8 and TRBJ2-1, with TRBD1 matching over 9 bases. Germline values: CDR1 SGHTS, CDR2 YDEGEE. The V and J ends lost 7 bases and 3 bases, in that order; junction bases with no gene match: 23. This CDR3 comprises 20 residues. CDR3 DNA sequence: TGTGCCAGCGCCAGGGGGGGTGCCTTGACCGGGACAGGGCTCTACAATGAGCAGTTCTTC. It translates to CASARGGALTGTGLYNEQFF.

This chain connects TRBV12-5 to TRBJ1-5; weak D call: TRBD1 (6 bases). CDR1 and CDR2 from the germline V gene are LGHNT and FRNRAP. The germline V and J ends were trimmed by 1 base and 6 bases, with 7 bases remaining between them. CDR3 size: 13 residues. CDR3 sequence: CASGLAGVQPQHF. The CDR3 nucleotides are TGTGCTAGTGGTTTGGCAGGGGTTCAGCCCCAGCATTTT.

The CDR3: CASSLNSIGTEAFF. The CDR3 DNA follows: TGTGCCAGCAGCTTAAACAGTATCGGCACTGAAGCTTTCTTT. The chain is built from TRBV7-3 and TRBJ1-1; D not certain. The CDR3 is made up of 14 amino acids. Trimming took 1 base from V and 4 from J, leaving 10 bases between them. The V gene's germline CDR1 is SGHTA and CDR2 FQGTGA.

V gene TRBV10-1 combines with J gene TRBJ2-5; 12 positions agree with TRBD2. Germline CDR1 reads WNHNN; CDR2 reads SYGVQD (reference sequence). The length of the CDR3 is 15 residues. The V gene end was trimmed by 9 bases and the J gene end by 3 bases; junction bases not matched to a gene: 8. The chain's CDR3 is CARTGLAGKEETQYF. The CDR3 DNA is TGCGCCAGGACCGGACTAGCGGGAAAAGAAGAGACCCAGTACTTC.

This chain uses TRBV13 with TRBJ2-7; 10 positions match TRBD1. Trimming cost V 4 bases and J 3 bases; bases outside gene matches: 3. Germline CDR1 and CDR2: PRHDT and FYEKMQ (reference sequence). The CDR3 loop spans 14 amino acids. CDR3 nucleotides: TGTGCCAGCAGCTGGCGGACAGGGGGCTACGAGCAGTACTTC. This translates into CASSWRTGGYEQYF.

V is TRBV5-1 and J is TRBJ2-1; 12 positions match TRBD2. In germline, CDR1 is SGHRS, CDR2 YFSETQ. The CDR3 sequence is 15 residues long. J lost 7 bases, V lost 4 bases, and 6 bases had no gene match. CDR3: CASSPSGRDGNEQFF. DNA of the CDR3: TGCGCCAGCAGCCCTAGCGGGAGGGATGGGAATGAGCAGTTCTTC.